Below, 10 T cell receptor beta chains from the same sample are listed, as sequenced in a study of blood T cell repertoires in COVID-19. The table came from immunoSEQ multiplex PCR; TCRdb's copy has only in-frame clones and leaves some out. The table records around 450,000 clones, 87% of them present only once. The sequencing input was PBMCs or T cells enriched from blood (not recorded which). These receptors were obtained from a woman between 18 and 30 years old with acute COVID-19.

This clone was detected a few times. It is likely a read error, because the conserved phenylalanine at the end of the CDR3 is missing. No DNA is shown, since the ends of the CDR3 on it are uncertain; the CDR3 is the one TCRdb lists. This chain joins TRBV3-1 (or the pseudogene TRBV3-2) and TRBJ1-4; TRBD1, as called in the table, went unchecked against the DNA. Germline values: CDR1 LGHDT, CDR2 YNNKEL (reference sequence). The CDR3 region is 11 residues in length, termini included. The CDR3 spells CASSQDGTGKD.

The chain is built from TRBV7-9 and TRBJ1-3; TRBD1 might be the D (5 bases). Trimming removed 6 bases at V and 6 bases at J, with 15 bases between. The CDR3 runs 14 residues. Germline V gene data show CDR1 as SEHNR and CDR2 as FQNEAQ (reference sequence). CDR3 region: CASSIPMTANTIYF. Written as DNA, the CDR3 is TGTGCCAGCAGTATTCCCATGACAGCAAACACCATATATTTT. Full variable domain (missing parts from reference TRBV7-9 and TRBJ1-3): DTGVSQNPRHKITKRGQNVTFRCDPISEHNRLYWYRQTLGQGPEFLTYFQNEAQLEKSRLLSDRFSAERPKGSFSTLEIQRTEQGDSAMYLCASSIPMTANTIYFGEGSWLTVV.

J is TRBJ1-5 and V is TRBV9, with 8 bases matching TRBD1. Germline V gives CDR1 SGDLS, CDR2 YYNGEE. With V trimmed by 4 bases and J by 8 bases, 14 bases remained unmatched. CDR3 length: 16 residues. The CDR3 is CASSTPDRGVFEPQHF. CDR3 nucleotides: TGTGCCAGCAGCACGCCCGACAGGGGCGTTTTCGAGCCCCAGCATTTT.

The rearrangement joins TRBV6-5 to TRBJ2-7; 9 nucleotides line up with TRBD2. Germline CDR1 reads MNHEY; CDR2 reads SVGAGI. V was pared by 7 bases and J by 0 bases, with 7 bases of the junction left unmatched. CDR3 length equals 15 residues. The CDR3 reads CASNGLAGHSYEQYF. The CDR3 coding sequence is TGTGCCAGCAATGGGCTAGCGGGGCACTCCTACGAGCAGTACTTC.

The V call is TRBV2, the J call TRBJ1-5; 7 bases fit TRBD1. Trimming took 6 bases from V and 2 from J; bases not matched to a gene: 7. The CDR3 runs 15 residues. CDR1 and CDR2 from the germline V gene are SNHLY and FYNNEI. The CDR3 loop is CASRPDRSGNQPQHF. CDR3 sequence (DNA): TGTGCCAGCAGGCCGGACAGGTCGGGCAATCAGCCCCAGCATTTT.

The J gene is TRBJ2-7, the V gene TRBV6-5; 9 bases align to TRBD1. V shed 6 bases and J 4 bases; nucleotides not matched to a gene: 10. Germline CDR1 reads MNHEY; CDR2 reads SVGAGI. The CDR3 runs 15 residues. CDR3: CASSGGQGSLYEQYF. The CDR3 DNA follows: TGTGCCAGCAGCGGGGGACAGGGATCGTTGTACGAGCAGTACTTC.

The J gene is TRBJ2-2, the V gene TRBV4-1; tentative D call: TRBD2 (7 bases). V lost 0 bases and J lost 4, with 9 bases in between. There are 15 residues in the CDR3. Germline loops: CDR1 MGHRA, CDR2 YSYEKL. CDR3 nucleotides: TGCGCCAGCAGCCAAGAGGGGGGGGCCACCGGGGAGCTGTTTTTT. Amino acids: CASSQEGGATGELFF.

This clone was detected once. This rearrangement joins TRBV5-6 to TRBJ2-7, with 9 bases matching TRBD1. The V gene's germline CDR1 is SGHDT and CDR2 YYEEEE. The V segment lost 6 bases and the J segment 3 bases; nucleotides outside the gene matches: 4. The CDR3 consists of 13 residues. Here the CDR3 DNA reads TGTGCCAGCATTCGGACAGGGGTCTACGAGCAGTACTTC. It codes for CASIRTGVYEQYF. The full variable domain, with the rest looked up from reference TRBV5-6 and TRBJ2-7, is DAGVTQSPTHLIKTRGQQVTLRCSPKSGHDTVSWYQQALGQGPQFIFQYYEEEERQRGNFPDRFSGHQFPNYSSELNVNALLLGDSALYLCASIRTGVYEQYFGPGTRLTVT.

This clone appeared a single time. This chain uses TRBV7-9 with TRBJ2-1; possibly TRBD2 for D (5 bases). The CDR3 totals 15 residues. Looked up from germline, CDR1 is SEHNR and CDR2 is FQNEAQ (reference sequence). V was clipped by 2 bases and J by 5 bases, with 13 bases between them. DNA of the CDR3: TGTGCCAGCAGCTTATTGAGGGTTGCTGACAATGAGCAGTTCTTC. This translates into CASSLLRVADNEQFF.

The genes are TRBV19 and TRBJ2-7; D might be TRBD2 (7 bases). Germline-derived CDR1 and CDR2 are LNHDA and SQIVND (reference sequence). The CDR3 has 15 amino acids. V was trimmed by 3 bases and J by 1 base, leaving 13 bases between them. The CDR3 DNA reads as TGTGCCAGTAGTATTGGGGGGGCTGGATCCTACGAGCAGTACTTC. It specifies CASSIGGAGSYEQYF.